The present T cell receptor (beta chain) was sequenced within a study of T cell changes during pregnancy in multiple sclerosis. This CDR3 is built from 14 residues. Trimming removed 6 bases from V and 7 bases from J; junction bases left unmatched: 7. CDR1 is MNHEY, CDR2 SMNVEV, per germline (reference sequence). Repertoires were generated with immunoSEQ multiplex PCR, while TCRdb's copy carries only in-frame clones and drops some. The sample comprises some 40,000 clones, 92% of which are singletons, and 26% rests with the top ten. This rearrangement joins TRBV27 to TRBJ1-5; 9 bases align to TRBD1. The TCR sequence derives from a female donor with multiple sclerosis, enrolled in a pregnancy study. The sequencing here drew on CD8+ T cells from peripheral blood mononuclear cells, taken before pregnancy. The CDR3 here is CASRDRGTGQPQHF. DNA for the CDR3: TGTGCCAGCAGGGACAGGGGCACCGGACAGCCCCAGCATTTT.